The source of this T cell receptor beta chain is a study of blood T cell repertoires in COVID-19. Across the whole study: T cells, B-cell-depleted T cells, or PBMCs supplied cDNA or gDNA.

CDR3 size: 13 residues. The V end lost 1 base, the J end lost 2 bases, and 8 bases lay between the germline ends. Germline V gene sequence: CDR1 GTSNPN, CDR2 SVGIG (reference sequence). Only in-frame clones appear in the TCRdb table, and some are missing; sequencing was by immunoSEQ multiplex PCR. The profile shows about 370,000 clones, 85% to 90% of them singletons. The source of this sequence is a man aged 18 to 35 who had recovered from COVID-19. The specimen sequenced was PBMCs or T cells enriched from blood (not recorded which). This chain uses TRBV30 with TRBJ1-1; D is possibly TRBD1 (5 bases). CDR3 sequence: CAWSAGLNTEAFF. DNA of the CDR3: TGTGCCTGGAGTGCAGGGCTTAACACTGAAGCTTTCTTT.